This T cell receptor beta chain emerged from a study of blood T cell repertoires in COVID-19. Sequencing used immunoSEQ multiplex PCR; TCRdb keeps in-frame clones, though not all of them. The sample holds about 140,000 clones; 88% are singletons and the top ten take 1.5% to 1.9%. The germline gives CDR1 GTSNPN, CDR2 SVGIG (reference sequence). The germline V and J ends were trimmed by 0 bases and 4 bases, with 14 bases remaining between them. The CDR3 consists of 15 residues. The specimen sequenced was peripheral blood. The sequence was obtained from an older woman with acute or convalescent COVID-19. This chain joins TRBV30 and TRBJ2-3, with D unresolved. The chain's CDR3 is CAWSVSHSRADTQYF. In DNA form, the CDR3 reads TGTGCCTGGAGTGTGAGTCACTCTCGGGCAGATACGCAGTATTTT.